The subject of this entry is one T cell receptor beta chain. Germline values: CDR1 DFQATT, CDR2 SNEGSKA (reference sequence). CDR3 length: 14 residues. V shed 2 bases and J 7 bases; nucleotides not matched to a gene: 8. TCRdb redid the calling of the RT-PCR reads with MiXCR, one entry per CDR3 protein. The sample holds almost 700,000 distinct CDR3 sequences, 13% to 15% seen once. V gene TRBV20-1 combines with J gene TRBJ2-3, with 8 bases that match TRBD2. Specimen: memory CD4+ T cells from blood. This TCR was recovered from a female donor in good health, serving as a healthy control. CDR3: CSARTSGTLNTQYF. For the CDR3, the DNA is TGCAGTGCTAGAACTAGCGGAACTTTGAATACGCAGTATTTT.